The sequence of this T cell receptor beta chain was determined in a study of blood T cell repertoires in COVID-19. In the study overall: T cells, B-cell-depleted T cells, or PBMCs provided the cDNA or gDNA that served as material.

CDR1 and CDR2 from the germline V gene are LGHNT and FRNRAP. CDR3 length: 15 amino acids. V was clipped by 7 bases and J by 10 bases; unmatched bases: 15. This clone came up once. Repertoires were generated with immunoSEQ multiplex PCR, while TCRdb's copy carries only in-frame clones and drops some. The sample consists of more than 300,000 clones, roughly nine tenths of them appearing once. The clonotype was recovered from a man between 18 and 35 years old who had recovered from COVID-19. The chain combines TRBV12-5 with TRBJ1-4; TRBD1 matches at 7 bases. The sequencing sample was made of peripheral blood. The CDR3 sequence is CASALGQGDSGKLFF. In nucleotides, the CDR3 is TGTGCTAGTGCCCTAGGGCAGGGGGATTCGGGAAAACTGTTTTTT.